A single sample gave rise to the 12 T cell receptor beta chains below, sequenced in a study of cytomegalovirus exposure and HLA in healthy donors. Measured with immunoSEQ multiplex PCR; TCRdb has only the in-frame clones, and not every one. The table records about 200,000 clones, around four fifths of them present only once. Sequenced material: PBMCs. The receptors were sampled from a woman aged 18-29 years in good health and CMV-seronegative.

This clone was observed a single time. This chain links TRBV6-5 with TRBJ1-1, with D possibly matching TRBD1 (5 bases). This CDR3 spans 15 amino acids. V was clipped by 0 bases and J by 3 bases, with 11 bases between them. Germline V gene sequence: CDR1 MNHEY, CDR2 SVGAGI. The CDR3 reads CASSYSGGGYTEAFF. The CDR3 DNA follows: TGTGCCAGCAGTTACTCGGGGGGAGGGTACACTGAAGCTTTCTTT.

The chain couples TRBV30 to TRBJ2-6, with D tentatively TRBD2 (5 bases). Trimming shortened V by 1 base and J by 4 bases, and 8 bases separated the two germline ends. This CDR3 has 14 amino acids. Germline V gene sequence: CDR1 GTSNPN, CDR2 SVGIG (reference sequence). The CDR3 DNA follows: TGTGCCTGGAGTGGAGGGAACGGGGCCAACGTCCTGACTTTC. As protein: CAWSGGNGANVLTF.

This clone was detected once. CDR3 residues: CASSYDRSREKLFF. CDR3 DNA: TGTGCCAGCAGTTACGACAGAAGCCGTGAAAAACTGTTTTTT. The chain combines TRBV2 with TRBJ1-4; maybe TRBD1 (5 bases). This CDR3 has 14 residues. Germline V gene lookup returns CDR1 SNHLY and CDR2 FYNNEI. The V gene lost 5 bases and the J gene lost 7 bases, with 14 bases spanning the gap.

The chain uses TRBV27 and TRBJ1-2; D perhaps matches TRBD1 (6 bases). Trimming removed 8 bases from V and 7 bases from J, with 20 bases in between. Looked up from germline, CDR1 is MNHEY and CDR2 is SMNVEV (reference sequence). The CDR3 covers 14 residues. CDR3 in amino acids: CASGGRGPPGGYTF. The CDR3 DNA reads TGTGCCAGCGGGGGCAGGGGACCGCCGGGTGGCTACACCTTC.

The V call is TRBV13, the J call TRBJ1-5, with no clear D. With 1 base removed from V and 6 bases from J, the gap between germline ends came to 4 bases. The CDR3 has 12 amino acids. Germline V gene data show CDR1 as PRHDT and CDR2 as FYEKMQ (reference sequence). The CDR3 reads CASSLEGQPQHF. The CDR3 bases are TGTGCCAGCAGCTTAGAAGGTCAGCCCCAGCATTTT.

The rearrangement joins TRBV11-2 to TRBJ2-3, with D maybe TRBD1 (7 bases). Deletions cut 7 bases from V and 0 bases from J, with 20 bases between. This CDR3 is built from 17 residues. Germline values: CDR1 SGHAT, CDR2 FQNNGV. The CDR3 DNA is TGTGCCAGCACCATAGGGGGCTCTGCGGGGAGCACAGATACGCAGTATTTT. Protein: CASTIGGSAGSTDTQYF.

V and J are TRBV5-1 and TRBJ1-4; D gene ambiguous. The germline CDR1 and CDR2 sequences are SGHRS and YFSETQ. V dropped 2 bases and J dropped 8 bases, with 16 bases sitting between them. The CDR3 spans 15 residues. The DNA of the CDR3 is TGCGCCAGCAGCTTATCCGGGCCCATGGGGGAAAAACTGTTTTTT. As protein: CASSLSGPMGEKLFF.

The gene calls are TRBV29-1 and TRBJ1-1; 10 nucleotides line up with TRBD1. CDR1 is SQVTM, CDR2 ANQGSEA, per germline. The CDR3 has 22 residues. After removal of 6 bases from V and 0 bases from J, the junction contained 28 bases not matched to a gene. CDR3 in DNA: TGCAGCGTCCCCAAAAGGATCCAGACAGGGGGCCGTATTCAACGGATGAACACTGAAGCTTTCTTT. Translating it yields CSVPKRIQTGGRIQRMNTEAFF. Together with reference TRBV29-1 and TRBJ1-1, the CDR3 gives the full variable domain: SAVISQKPSRDICQRGTSLTIQCQVDSQVTMMFWYRQQPGQSLTLIATANQGSEATYESGFVIDKFPISRPNLTFSTLTVSNMSPEDSSIYLCSVPKRIQTGGRIQRMNTEAFFGQGTRLTVV.

This clone was detected a few times. This chain connects TRBV11-2 to TRBJ1-6, with D possibly TRBD1 on 6 matching bases. CDR1 is SGHAT, CDR2 FQNNGV, per germline. The length of the CDR3 is 11 residues. V dropped 0 bases and J dropped 17 bases, with 8 bases sitting between them. In DNA, the CDR3 is TGTGCCAGCAGCTTAGATTACAGGGTCCACTTT. Amino acid sequence: CASSLDYRVHF.

The rearrangement uses TRBV5-1 and TRBJ2-3, with a possible D match to TRBD1 (6 bases). CDR1 SGHRS and CDR2 YFSETQ come from the germline V gene. The CDR3 length is 14 residues. V was pared by 4 bases and J by 6 bases, with 15 bases between. In DNA form, the CDR3 reads TGCGCCAGCAGCCCGGGTGGTGGGGGCGATACGCAGTATTTT. It specifies CASSPGGGGDTQYF.

The J gene is TRBJ2-1, the V gene TRBV18, with 7 positions matching TRBD1. J gave up 5 bases and V 1 base, and 2 bases lay outside the gene matches. The CDR3 runs to 14 residues. The germline CDR1 and CDR2 sequences are KGHSH and LQKENI. In DNA, the CDR3 is TGTGCCAGCTCACCACAGGGGGCTAACAATGAGCAGTTCTTC. Amino acids: CASSPQGANNEQFF. The complete variable domain, with remaining parts taken from reference TRBV18 and TRBJ2-1, reads NAGVMQNPRHLVRRRGQEARLRCSPMKGHSHVYWYRQLPEEGLKFMVYLQKENIIDESGMPKERFSAEFPKEGPSILRIQQVVRGDSAAYFCASSPQGANNEQFFGPGTRLTVL.

The rearrangement joins TRBV18 to TRBJ2-5; 7 nucleotides match TRBD1. In germline, CDR1 is KGHSH, CDR2 LQKENI. The CDR3 contains 16 residues. V gave up 8 bases and J gave up 1 base; unmatched junction bases: 13. In nucleotides, the CDR3 is TGTGCCAGCGTAGGACCCGACAGGGCAACCCAAGAGACCCAGTACTTC. It is translated as CASVGPDRATQETQYF.